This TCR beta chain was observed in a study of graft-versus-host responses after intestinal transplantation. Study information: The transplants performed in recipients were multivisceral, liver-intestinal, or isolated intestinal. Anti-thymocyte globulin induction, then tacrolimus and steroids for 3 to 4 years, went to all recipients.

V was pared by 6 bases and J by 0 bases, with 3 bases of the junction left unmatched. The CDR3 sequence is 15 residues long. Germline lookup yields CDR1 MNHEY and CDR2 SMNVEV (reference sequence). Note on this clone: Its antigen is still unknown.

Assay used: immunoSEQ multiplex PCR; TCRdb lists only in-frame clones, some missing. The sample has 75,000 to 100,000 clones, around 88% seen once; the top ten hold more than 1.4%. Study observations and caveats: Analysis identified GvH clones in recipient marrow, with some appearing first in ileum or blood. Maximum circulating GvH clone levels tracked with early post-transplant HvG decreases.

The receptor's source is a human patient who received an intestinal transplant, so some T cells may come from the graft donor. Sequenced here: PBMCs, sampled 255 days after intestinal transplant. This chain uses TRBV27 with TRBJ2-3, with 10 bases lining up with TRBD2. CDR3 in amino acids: CASRWTSGSTDTQYF. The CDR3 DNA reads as TGTGCCAGCAGGTGGACTAGCGGTAGCACAGATACGCAGTATTTT.